The 11 T cell receptor beta chains below all came from one sample that was sequenced in a study of blood T cell repertoires in COVID-19. TCRdb keeps only in-frame clones here, not all; method: immunoSEQ multiplex PCR. The table records around 100,000 clones, roughly 91% of them present only once. Sequencing was done on a sample of peripheral blood. These receptors were obtained from a human donor in a cohort sampled during active COVID-19.

J is TRBJ1-1 and V is TRBV7-9; D uncertain. The ends were cut back, 4 bases at V and 5 bases at J, with 17 bases in the middle. The CDR3 length is 15 residues. Germline V lookup: CDR1 SEHNR, CDR2 FQNEAQ (reference sequence). CDR3 DNA: TGTGCCAGCAGCTCCCAGACCCGCGGAGGTACTGAAGCTTTCTTT. Protein sequence: CASSSQTRGGTEAFF. Supplemented by reference TRBV7-9 and TRBJ1-1, the full variable domain reads DTGVSQNPRHKITKRGQNVTFRCDPISEHNRLYWYRQTLGQGPEFLTYFQNEAQLEKSRLLSDRFSAERPKGSFSTLEIQRTEQGDSAMYLCASSSQTRGGTEAFFGQGTRLTVV.

This sequence joins TRBV30 and TRBJ2-2; D is uncertain. CDR3 length: 14 residues. Looked up from germline, CDR1 is GTSNPN and CDR2 is SVGIG (reference sequence). Trimming left V 4 bases short and J 3 bases short, with 12 bases between. The CDR3 region is CAWTQLGYTGELFF. DNA for the CDR3: TGTGCCTGGACCCAGCTAGGTTACACCGGGGAGCTGTTTTTT.

This chain links TRBV4-1 with TRBJ2-7; 9 positions match TRBD1. The J segment lost 2 bases and the V segment lost 1 base, leaving 3 bases of the junction unmatched. Germline values: CDR1 MGHRA, CDR2 YSYEKL. The CDR3 loop spans 15 amino acids. The CDR3, as DNA: TGCGCCAGCAGCCAAGGACAGGGGGTCACCTACGAGCAGTACTTC. Protein sequence: CASSQGQGVTYEQYF.

The rearrangement links TRBV7-9 to TRBJ1-2, with 8 bases aligning to TRBD1. The CDR3 is made up of 13 amino acids. The V and J ends lost 4 bases and 8 bases, in that order; junction bases with no gene match: 6. Germline values: CDR1 SEHNR, CDR2 FQNEAQ (reference sequence). The CDR3, as DNA: TGTGCCAGCAGCTCGCAGGGGGCTCAGGGCTACACCTTC. Residues: CASSSQGAQGYTF.

The V and J genes are TRBV12-3 or TRBV12-4 and TRBJ1-1; 7 positions agree with TRBD1. This CDR3 is 13 amino acids long. The V and J ends lost 6 bases and 9 bases, in that order; junction bases with no gene match: 10. The CDR3 nucleotides read TGTGCCAGCAGGCTCCCGGGGACAGACAAAGCTTTCTTT. Translation gives CASRLPGTDKAFF.

The genes are TRBV7-8 and TRBJ2-2; 9 bases align to TRBD1. V shed 1 base and J 6 bases; nucleotides not matched to a gene: 3. This CDR3 is 15 amino acids long. Germline CDR1 and CDR2: SGHVS and FQNEAQ. CDR3 DNA sequence: TGTGCCAGCAGCTTAGGGGACAGGGTGCCCGGGGAGCTGTTTTTT. Protein product: CASSLGDRVPGELFF. The full variable domain, its missing parts supplied by reference TRBV7-8 and TRBJ2-2, is GAGVSQSPRYKVAKRGQDVALRCDPISGHVSLFWYQQALGQGPEFLTYFQNEAQLDKSGLPSDRFFAERPEGSVSTLKIQRTQQEDSAVYLCASSLGDRVPGELFFGEGSRLTVL.

By its share, this clone is medium-sized. The genes are TRBV7-9 and TRBJ1-6; D perhaps matches TRBD1 (6 bases). Trimming cost V 3 bases and J 10 bases, with 13 bases left between them. The germline gives CDR1 SEHNR, CDR2 FQNEAQ (reference sequence). This CDR3 is 14 amino acids long. CDR3 sequence (DNA): TGTGCCAGCAGCTTCGCAGGGGATGGATCACCCCTCCACTTT. This codes for CASSFAGDGSPLHF.

The CDR3 region is CASSAGLAGGTDTQYF. Here the CDR3 DNA reads TGTGCCAGCAGCGCCGGACTAGCGGGGGGCACAGATACGCAGTATTTT. The V call is TRBV7-2, the J call TRBJ2-3, with 13 bases aligning to TRBD2. The CDR3 loop spans 16 amino acids. Per germline, CDR1 SGHTA and CDR2 FQGNSA. V lost 5 bases to trimming and J lost 1 base; unmatched junction nucleotides: 3.

This chain joins TRBV25-1 and TRBJ2-5, with 11 bases matching TRBD2. Germline-derived CDR1 and CDR2 are MGHDK and SYGVNS. Unmatched junction bases numbered 7, after V lost 9 bases and J lost 4 bases. This CDR3 is built from 14 residues. CDR3 sequence: CASALAGGPETQYF. CDR3 nucleotide sequence: TGTGCCAGTGCTTTAGCGGGGGGGCCAGAGACCCAGTACTTC.

The chain couples TRBV6-5 to TRBJ2-7; TRBD2 aligns across 7 bases. The CDR3 consists of 14 residues. Germline assignment: CDR1 MNHEY and CDR2 SVGAGI. With 7 bases clipped from V and 6 bases from J, the junction kept 12 bases outside the gene matches. The CDR3 spells CASTPGGGWGEQYF. The CDR3 DNA follows: TGTGCCAGCACACCGGGAGGCGGTTGGGGCGAGCAGTACTTC.

The chain recombines TRBV29-1 with TRBJ2-1, with TRBD1 matching over 8 bases. The CDR3 contains 14 residues. Germline values: CDR1 SQVTM, CDR2 ANQGSEA. V lost 7 bases, J lost 4 bases, and 9 bases stayed unmatched. The CDR3 loop is CSGAAQGAYNEQFF. CDR3 DNA sequence: TGCAGCGGGGCGGCGCAGGGGGCTTACAATGAGCAGTTCTTC.